Presented here are 9 T cell receptor beta chains from one specimen sequenced in a study of a mutant IDH1 vaccine in newly diagnosed glioma. Only in-frame clones appear in the TCRdb table, and some are missing; sequencing was by immunoSEQ multiplex PCR. The table has tens of thousands of clones, about 90% seen once. Described time point: baseline, week 1 (first vaccination visit). The treatment here: pre-vaccination baseline after standard-of-care therapy. Material: PBMCs, obtained from a glioma patient treated with radiotherapy, temozolomide or both. These receptors were collected from a man aged 50-59 years with glioma.

This clone qualifies as medium-sized. This chain joins TRBV4-1 and TRBJ2-5; 10 bases align to TRBD2. The CDR3 runs 14 residues. Germline-derived CDR1 and CDR2 are MGHRA and YSYEKL. V lost 6 bases and J lost 3; bases outside the gene matches: 4. The CDR3 nucleotides read TGCGCCAGCAGAAAGCGGGAGGGCGAAGAGACCCAGTACTTC. Encoded protein: CASRKREGEETQYF.

The sample holds one count of this clone. J is TRBJ2-1 and V is TRBV10-1, with D possibly being TRBD1 or TRBD2 (6 bases each). The CDR3 extends over 15 amino acids. CDR1 is WNHNN, CDR2 SYGVQD, per germline (reference sequence). The V end lost 5 bases, the J end lost 8 bases, and 19 bases lay between the germline ends. The DNA for the CDR3 is TGCGCCAGCAGTCGGAGCAGGGGAGGCGTCCATGAGCAGTTCTTC. It translates to CASSRSRGGVHEQFF.

The rearrangement links TRBV2 to TRBJ1-1; unclear D gene. The CDR3 spans 11 residues. V was shortened by 6 bases and J by 1 base, with 3 bases between the two germline ends. From germline, CDR1 is SNHLY and CDR2 FYNNEI. Written as DNA, the CDR3 is TGTGCCAGCAGGGGGAACACTGAAGCTTTCTTT. Translation: CASRGNTEAFF.

The chain couples TRBV7-2 to TRBJ2-7, with D unresolved. The CDR3 runs 14 residues. V was clipped by 1 base and J by 1 base, with 8 bases between them. From germline, CDR1 is SGHTA and CDR2 FQGNSA. This chain's CDR3 is CASSLVVVSYEQYF. CDR3 nucleotide sequence: TGTGCCAGCAGCTTAGTAGTGGTTTCCTACGAGCAGTACTTC.

The rearrangement uses TRBV5-5 and TRBJ1-1; D gene ambiguous. The CDR3 is 16 residues long. Trimming cost V 3 bases and J 5 bases, with 20 bases left between them. CDR1 and CDR2 from the germline V gene are SGHKS and YYEKEE (reference sequence). CDR3 residues: CASSSTATGKGTEAFF. For the CDR3, the DNA is TGTGCCAGCAGCTCGACCGCGACCGGAAAGGGAACTGAAGCTTTCTTT.

The CDR3 reads CASSLPSGRWTGELFF. CDR3 DNA: TGCGCCAGCAGCTTGCCCAGCGGGAGATGGACCGGGGAGCTGTTTTTT. This chain uses TRBV5-1 with TRBJ2-2; 8 nucleotides match TRBD2. Trimming cost V 1 base and J 5 bases; bases outside gene matches: 7. The CDR3 is made up of 16 amino acids. Germline V CDR1 and CDR2: SGHRS, YFSETQ.

This rearrangement joins TRBV7-2 to TRBJ2-2; D is perhaps TRBD2 (6 bases). The V end was cut by 4 bases, the J end by 3 bases, with 12 bases between. CDR1 and CDR2 (germline): SGHTA, FQGNSA. CDR3 length: 15 residues. CDR3 in DNA: TGTGCCAGCAGCTCGTGGGGGGTGGACACCGGGGAGCTGTTTTTT. It encodes CASSSWGVDTGELFF.

This clone was recorded only once. This chain uses TRBV5-4 with TRBJ1-5, with D unclear. The length of the CDR3 is 12 residues. Germline lookup yields CDR1 SGHNT and CDR2 YYREEE (reference sequence). Trimming took 3 bases from V and 4 from J, leaving 5 bases between them. CDR3 region: CASSSLNQPQHF. CDR3 nucleotide sequence: TGTGCCAGCAGCTCGCTGAATCAGCCCCAGCATTTT.

The gene calls are TRBV2 and TRBJ2-3; 8 bases fit TRBD1. The CDR3 sequence is 15 residues long. The germline CDR1 and CDR2 sequences are SNHLY and FYNNEI. The junction had 8 bases not matched to a gene; V was cut back by 6 bases and J by 3 bases. CDR3 sequence reads: CASSGQGISTDTQYF. The CDR3 DNA reads TGTGCCAGCAGCGGACAGGGAATCTCAACAGATACGCAGTATTTT.